This entry lists 30 T cell receptor beta chains sequenced from one sample in a study of T cell changes during pregnancy in multiple sclerosis. Assay used: immunoSEQ multiplex PCR; TCRdb lists only in-frame clones, some missing. Of around 95,000 clones listed, 92% are singletons. The material was peripheral blood, obtained after pregnancy. The receptors derive from a female donor in good health, enrolled as a control in a pregnancy study.

Here the CDR3 reads CASGRPGGQGREKLFF. The CDR3 DNA sequence: TGTGCCAGTGGACGGCCGGGGGGACAGGGGCGTGAAAAACTGTTTTTT. The V call is TRBV27, the J call TRBJ1-4; TRBD1 matches 10 bases. From germline, CDR1 is MNHEY and CDR2 SMNVEV (reference sequence). The V and J ends lost 9 bases and 7 bases, in that order; junction bases with no gene match: 14. This CDR3 is built from 16 residues.

The chain has TRBV28 and TRBJ2-7; TRBD1 is a possible D gene (6 bases). The V end lost 8 bases, the J end lost 3 bases, and 17 bases lay between the germline ends. Per the germline V gene, CDR1 is MDHEN and CDR2 is SYDVKM. The CDR3 covers 14 residues. CDR3 loop: CASQTGTQGYEQYF. The CDR3, as DNA: TGTGCCAGCCAAACCGGGACACAGGGCTACGAGCAGTACTTC.

The J gene is TRBJ1-1, the V gene TRBV28; a possible D gene is TRBD1 (6 bases). V was clipped by 10 bases and J by 5 bases, with 23 bases between them. Germline loops: CDR1 MDHEN, CDR2 SYDVKM. The CDR3 is 15 residues long. The CDR3 spells CATGQGLNSGTEAFF. CDR3 bases: TGTGCCACGGGGCAGGGGTTGAATTCGGGGACTGAAGCTTTCTTT. The variable domain in full, completed from reference TRBV28 and TRBJ1-1, reads DVKVTQSSRYLVKRTGEKVFLECVQDMDHENMFWYRQDPGLGLRLIYFSYDVKMKEKGDIPEGYSVSREKKERFSLILESASTNQTSMYLCATGQGLNSGTEAFFGQGTRLTVV.

The gene calls are TRBV30 and TRBJ1-4, with unresolved D. The germline V gene has CDR1 GTSNPN and CDR2 SVGIG (reference sequence). This CDR3 is built from 12 residues. The V end was cut by 5 bases, the J end by 4 bases, with 8 bases between. This CDR3 reads CAWGLINEKLFF. DNA for the CDR3: TGTGCCTGGGGACTGATTAATGAAAAACTGTTTTTT.

This clone has a single count. The chain links TRBV19 to TRBJ1-1, with 8 bases identical to TRBD1. Germline V gives CDR1 LNHDA, CDR2 SQIVND (reference sequence). The CDR3 is made up of 15 amino acids. The V and J ends lost 5 bases and 5 bases, in that order; junction bases with no gene match: 10. CDR3 amino acids: CASSGGQVGNTEAFF. CDR3 in DNA: TGTGCCAGTAGTGGGGGACAGGTCGGGAATACTGAAGCTTTCTTT.

The J gene is TRBJ2-7, the V gene TRBV6-5; 15 bases fit TRBD2. There are 15 residues in the CDR3. The V gene end was trimmed by 5 bases and the J gene end by 4 bases; junction bases not matched to a gene: 3. Germline CDR1 is MNHEY and CDR2 is SVGAGI. CDR3: CASSAGLAGGYEQYF. CDR3 sequence (DNA): TGTGCCAGCAGTGCCGGACTAGCGGGAGGGTACGAGCAGTACTTC.

The chain combines TRBV19 with TRBJ1-1; TRBD1 agrees at 8 bases. This CDR3 contains 16 residues. Looked up from germline, CDR1 is LNHDA and CDR2 is SQIVND (reference sequence). The V segment lost 1 base and the J segment 1 base; nucleotides outside the gene matches: 5. The CDR3 region has the DNA TGTGCCAGTAGTATAGGGAGAACAGGGGGGAACACTGAAGCTTTCTTT. Protein product: CASSIGRTGGNTEAFF.

This rearrangement joins TRBV28 to TRBJ1-3, with 7 bases lining up with TRBD1. From germline, CDR1 is MDHEN and CDR2 SYDVKM. The junction had 2 bases not matched to a gene; V was cut back by 6 bases and J by 0 bases. The CDR3 has 14 residues. The CDR3 bases are TGTGCCAGCAGACGACAGGGCTCTGGAAACACCATATATTTT. Translated: CASRRQGSGNTIYF. Supplemented by reference TRBV28 and TRBJ1-3, the full variable domain reads DVKVTQSSRYLVKRTGEKVFLECVQDMDHENMFWYRQDPGLGLRLIYFSYDVKMKEKGDIPEGYSVSREKKERFSLILESASTNQTSMYLCASRRQGSGNTIYFGEGSWLTVV.

The rearrangement links TRBV7-6 to TRBJ2-3; unclear D gene. The CDR3 runs to 11 residues. CDR1 is SGHVS, CDR2 FNYEAQ, per germline. Trimming shortened V by 4 bases and J by 6 bases, and 5 bases separated the two germline ends. The DNA of the CDR3 is TGTGCCAGCAGCTCCCGGGATACGCAGTATTTT. This encodes CASSSRDTQYF.

J is TRBJ1-2 and V is TRBV18, with no clear D. CDR1 KGHSH and CDR2 LQKENI come from the germline V gene. Deletions cut 2 bases from V and 5 bases from J, with 15 bases between. The CDR3 sequence is 15 residues long. CDR3 amino acids: CASSPIESREYGYTF. As DNA, the CDR3 is TGTGCCAGCTCACCAATTGAGTCAAGGGAGTATGGCTACACCTTC.

This clone came up a few times. Compared with germline, one end of the junction differs, possibly owing to a read error. V is TRBV18 and J is TRBJ2-7; 7 bases line up with TRBD2. This CDR3 is 12 amino acids long. CDR1 is KGHSH, CDR2 LQKENI, per germline. The DNA of the CDR3 is TGTGCCAGCTCACCAGACCGTGGGGGGGTTTGGTTC. Translation: CASSPDRGGVWF. The variable domain in full, completed from reference TRBV18 and TRBJ2-7, reads NAGVMQNPRHLVRRRGQEARLRCSPMKGHSHVYWYRQLPEEGLKFMVYLQKENIIDESGMPKERFSAEFPKEGPSILRIQQVVRGDSAAYFCASSPDRGGVWFGPGTRLTVT.

The chain carries TRBV5-4 and TRBJ2-7, with 7 bases fitting TRBD1. The CDR3 is 15 residues long. Trimming cost V 2 bases and J 2 bases; bases outside gene matches: 7. CDR1 is SGHNT and CDR2 is YYREEE in the germline V gene (reference sequence). CDR3 bases: TGTGCCAGCAGCTTAGGCTACAGGGGCGCCTACGAGCAGTACTTC. This sequence encodes CASSLGYRGAYEQYF.

The chain carries TRBV6-5 and TRBJ2-1; a possible D gene is TRBD2 (5 bases). Germline CDR1 and CDR2: MNHEY and SVGAGI. The CDR3 covers 15 residues. V was clipped by 1 base and J by 6 bases, with 13 bases between them. CDR3 residues: CASSYLGSTGNEQFF. CDR3 DNA sequence: TGTGCCAGCAGTTACTTAGGGAGTACGGGCAATGAGCAGTTCTTC.

V is TRBV6-5 and J is TRBJ2-7; 8 nucleotides match TRBD2. V lost 0 bases to trimming and J lost 2 bases; unmatched junction nucleotides: 6. This CDR3 is built from 16 residues. Germline CDR1 is MNHEY and CDR2 is SVGAGI. The CDR3: CASSYSSSGVTYEQYF. CDR3 DNA: TGTGCCAGCAGTTACTCGAGTAGCGGGGTCACCTACGAGCAGTACTTC.

V and J are TRBV5-6 and TRBJ2-1; 7 bases line up with TRBD2. CDR3 size: 15 residues. Germline-derived CDR1 and CDR2 are SGHDT and YYEEEE. J was trimmed by 10 bases and V by 4 bases; bases with no gene match: 14. CDR3 sequence reads: CASSPGGLAVVEQFF. CDR3 DNA: TGTGCCAGCAGCCCCGGAGGTCTAGCGGTCGTGGAGCAGTTCTTC.

This clone appeared a single time. Other DNA sequences in this specimen translate into the identical CDR3. The chain is built from TRBV6-1 and TRBJ1-2, with a weak D call TRBD1 (5 bases). Germline V gene lookup returns CDR1 MNHNS and CDR2 SASEGT. V lost 2 bases and J 5 bases, leaving 9 bases between the germline ends. The CDR3 covers 13 residues. The CDR3 coding sequence is TGTGCCAGCAGTGAAAGGGGCTTTTATGGCTACACCTTC. Protein: CASSERGFYGYTF.

V and J are TRBV5-1 and TRBJ2-7; 8 nucleotides align to TRBD2. With 4 bases clipped from V and 5 bases from J, the junction kept 11 bases outside the gene matches. The CDR3 contains 15 residues. Germline assignment: CDR1 SGHRS and CDR2 YFSETQ. The CDR3 spells CASSTQAGVSHEQYF. The CDR3 DNA follows: TGCGCCAGCAGCACACAAGCGGGGGTCAGCCACGAGCAGTACTTC.

The chain has TRBV28 and TRBJ1-1; the match to TRBD1 covers 7 bases. The trim removed 6 bases at V and 4 bases at J, leaving 8 bases unmatched. CDR3 length: 14 amino acids. CDR1 and CDR2 (germline): MDHEN, SYDVKM. The CDR3 DNA sequence: TGTGCCAGCAGAGTAGACAGGGATCCCACTGAAGCTTTCTTT. It encodes CASRVDRDPTEAFF.

The chain carries TRBV9 and TRBJ1-2; possibly TRBD1 for D (6 bases). Germline V gene lookup returns CDR1 SGDLS and CDR2 YYNGEE. The V end was cut by 0 bases, the J end by 3 bases, with 9 bases between. The CDR3 loop spans 14 amino acids. CDR3 protein: CASSVAGGDYGYTF. CDR3 in DNA: TGTGCCAGCAGCGTAGCTGGGGGCGACTATGGCTACACCTTC.

For the CDR3, the DNA is TGTGCCAGCAGACCCTCAGGGTGGCCCTATGGCTACACCTTC. Translated: CASRPSGWPYGYTF. The chain has TRBV28 and TRBJ1-2; possible D gene TRBD1, 5 bases. The V end was cut by 6 bases, the J end by 4 bases, with 15 bases between. The CDR3 covers 14 residues. Germline V gives CDR1 MDHEN, CDR2 SYDVKM.

V gene TRBV19 combines with J gene TRBJ2-2; TRBD2 is a possible D gene (5 bases). Germline CDR1 and CDR2: LNHDA and SQIVND (reference sequence). V dropped 6 bases and J dropped 0 bases, with 11 bases sitting between them. The CDR3 loop spans 15 amino acids. CDR3 sequence (DNA): TGTGCCAGTAGATGGGGAGTCGCGAACACCGGGGAGCTGTTTTTT. It specifies CASRWGVANTGELFF.

The chain has TRBV7-9 and TRBJ2-7; D not resolved. Per germline, CDR1 SEHNR and CDR2 FQNEAQ (reference sequence). The length of the CDR3 is 14 residues. V was shortened by 1 base and J by 3 bases, with 10 bases between the two germline ends. The CDR3 here is CASSLGYSNYEQYF. The CDR3, as DNA: TGTGCCAGCAGCTTAGGTTACAGCAACTACGAGCAGTACTTC.

The chain has TRBV23-1 and TRBJ2-1; 7 bases fit TRBD2. TRBV23-1 is treated as an ORF (open reading frame) with a function not yet certain. V was pared by 4 bases and J by 14 bases, with 11 bases of the junction left unmatched. The CDR3 is made up of 13 amino acids. As DNA, the CDR3 is TGCGCCAGCAGTCCCTCATGCGGGGGTACGGAGTTCTTC. This codes for CASSPSCGGTEFF.

The chain couples TRBV19 to TRBJ2-1, with 7 bases fitting TRBD2. CDR1 LNHDA and CDR2 SQIVND come from the germline V gene (reference sequence). Trimming at V came to 8 bases and at J to 4 bases, leaving 17 bases not matched to a gene. The CDR3 covers 17 residues. The DNA for the CDR3 is TGTGCCAGTGGGCTTTGGGGAGCGGGGAACACGTACAATGAGCAGTTCTTC. It codes for CASGLWGAGNTYNEQFF.

The chain has TRBV5-1 and TRBJ1-1; 11 positions agree with TRBD1. From germline, CDR1 is SGHRS and CDR2 YFSETQ. The CDR3 runs 15 residues. V lost 0 bases to trimming and J lost 4 bases; unmatched junction nucleotides: 2. CDR3 nucleotide sequence: TGCGCCAGCAGCTTGGGGGGACAGGGGGGCACTGAAGCTTTCTTT. This encodes CASSLGGQGGTEAFF.

V gene TRBV19 combines with J gene TRBJ1-1, with D hard to call. Between the trimmed V and J ends, which lost 3 bases and 5 bases, there was a span of 10 bases. Germline lookup yields CDR1 LNHDA and CDR2 SQIVND (reference sequence). This CDR3 comprises 13 residues. CDR3 DNA: TGTGCCAGTAGTATGATTGTCGGTACTGAAGCTTTCTTT. Its protein product is CASSMIVGTEAFF.

V is TRBV15 and J is TRBJ2-6; a possible D gene is TRBD1 (6 bases). CDR1 and CDR2 from the germline V gene are LNHNV and YYDKDF (reference sequence). V gave up 0 bases and J gave up 0 bases, with 12 bases separating them. The CDR3 length is 18 residues. The CDR3 region is CATSREDRLASGANVLTF. In nucleotides, the CDR3 is TGTGCCACCAGCAGAGAGGACAGATTGGCCTCTGGGGCCAACGTCCTGACTTTC.

This clone was seen only a few times. The rearrangement joins TRBV27 to TRBJ1-1; D might be TRBD1 (5 bases). CDR1 is MNHEY, CDR2 SMNVEV, per germline (reference sequence). CDR3 size: 13 residues. The ends were cut back, 3 bases at V and 6 bases at J, with 11 bases in the middle. CDR3 DNA: TGTGCCAGCAGTTTTTCAGGGATCGCTGAAGCTTTCTTT. Residues: CASSFSGIAEAFF.

The V and J genes are TRBV5-4 and TRBJ2-1; no clear D. This CDR3 has 14 amino acids. Germline CDR1 SGHNT, CDR2 YYREEE (reference sequence). Deletions cut 0 bases from V and 0 bases from J, with 4 bases between. The CDR3 loop reads CASSLADSYNEQFF. As DNA, the CDR3 is TGTGCCAGCAGCTTGGCAGACTCCTACAATGAGCAGTTCTTC.

V is TRBV13 and J is TRBJ2-7; 10 bases agree with TRBD2. With V trimmed by 0 bases and J by 4 bases, 3 bases remained unmatched. The CDR3 has 15 amino acids. CDR1 is PRHDT and CDR2 is FYEKMQ in the germline V gene (reference sequence). In nucleotides, the CDR3 is TGTGCCAGCAGCTTAGGGCTAGCGGGAGTATACGAGCAGTACTTC. Translating gives CASSLGLAGVYEQYF.